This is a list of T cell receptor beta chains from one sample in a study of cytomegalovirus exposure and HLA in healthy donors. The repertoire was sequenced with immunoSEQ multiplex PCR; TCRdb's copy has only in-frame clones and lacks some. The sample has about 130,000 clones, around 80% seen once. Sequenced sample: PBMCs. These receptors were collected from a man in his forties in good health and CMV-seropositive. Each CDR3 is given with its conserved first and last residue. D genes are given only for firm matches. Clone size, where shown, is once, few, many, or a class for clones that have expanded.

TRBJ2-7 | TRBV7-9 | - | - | CASSFLGNGEQYF | TGTGCCAGCAGCTTCCTAGGAAACGGCGAGCAGTACTTC
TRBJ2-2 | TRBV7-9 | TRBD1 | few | CASSPTRGQGFYTGELFF | TGTGCCAGCAGCCCTACCCGGGGACAGGGGTTTTACACCGGGGAGCTGTTTTTT
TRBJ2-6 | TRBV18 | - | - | CASSDLTVSLSGANVLTF | TGTGCCAGCTCGGACCTGACAGTCAGCCTCTCTGGGGCCAACGTCCTGACTTTC
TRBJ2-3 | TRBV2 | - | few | CASSESLVPQYF | TGTGCCAGCAGTGAATCGCTAGTACCGCAGTATTTT
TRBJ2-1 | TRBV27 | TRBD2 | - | CASSSTSAGEQFF | TGTGCCAGCAGTTCCACTAGCGCCGGAGAGCAGTTCTTC
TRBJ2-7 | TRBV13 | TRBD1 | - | CASSPRDRGQTGEQYF | TGTGCCAGCAGCCCCCGGGACAGGGGGCAAACTGGCGAGCAGTACTTC
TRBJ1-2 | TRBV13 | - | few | CASSRRAGAGYTF | TGTGCCAGCAGCCGACGGGCTGGGGCTGGCTACACCTTC
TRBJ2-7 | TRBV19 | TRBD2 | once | CASRGSGRTYEQYF | TGTGCCAGTAGAGGTAGCGGGAGAACCTACGAGCAGTACTTC
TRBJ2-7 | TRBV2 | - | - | CASRKELADYEQYF | TGTGCCAGCAGGAAGGAGTTAGCGGACTACGAGCAGTACTTC
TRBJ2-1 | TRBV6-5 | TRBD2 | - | CASSFSGSWVGNEQFF | TGTGCCAGCAGTTTCAGCGGGAGCTGGGTGGGGAATGAGCAGTTCTTC
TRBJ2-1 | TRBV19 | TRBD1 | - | CASSRTGWNEQFF | TGTGCCAGTAGTCGGACAGGGTGGAATGAGCAGTTCTTC
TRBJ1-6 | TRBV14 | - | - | CASSHRIDSYNSPLHF | TGTGCCAGCAGCCACAGGATAGACTCCTATAATTCACCCCTCCACTTT
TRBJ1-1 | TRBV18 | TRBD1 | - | CASSPGQPFLMAFF | TGTGCCAGCTCACCGGGACAGCCTTTTTTAATGGCTTTCTTT
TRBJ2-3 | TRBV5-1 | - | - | CASSPPGQQSNTQYF | TGCGCCAGCAGCCCCCCCGGACAACAATCGAATACGCAGTATTTT
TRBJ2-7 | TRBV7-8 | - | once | CASSLKASVSYEQYF | TGTGCCAGCAGCTTAAAGGCTAGCGTCAGCTACGAGCAGTACTTC